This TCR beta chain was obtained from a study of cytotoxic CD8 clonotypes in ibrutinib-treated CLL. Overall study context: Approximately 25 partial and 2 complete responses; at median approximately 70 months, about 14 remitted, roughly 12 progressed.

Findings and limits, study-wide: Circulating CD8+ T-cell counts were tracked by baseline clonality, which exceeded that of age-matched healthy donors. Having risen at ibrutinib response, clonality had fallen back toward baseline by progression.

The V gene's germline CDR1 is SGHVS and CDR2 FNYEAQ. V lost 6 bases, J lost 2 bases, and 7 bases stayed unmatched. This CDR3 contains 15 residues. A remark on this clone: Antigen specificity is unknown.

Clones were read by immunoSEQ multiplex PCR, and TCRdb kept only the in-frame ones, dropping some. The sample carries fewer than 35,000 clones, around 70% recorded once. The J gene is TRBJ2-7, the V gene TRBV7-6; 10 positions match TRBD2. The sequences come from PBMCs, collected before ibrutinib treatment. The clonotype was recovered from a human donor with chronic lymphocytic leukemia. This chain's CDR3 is CASSPVAGGAYEQYF. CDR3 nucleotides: TGTGCCAGCAGTCCTGTAGCGGGAGGTGCCTACGAGCAGTACTTC.